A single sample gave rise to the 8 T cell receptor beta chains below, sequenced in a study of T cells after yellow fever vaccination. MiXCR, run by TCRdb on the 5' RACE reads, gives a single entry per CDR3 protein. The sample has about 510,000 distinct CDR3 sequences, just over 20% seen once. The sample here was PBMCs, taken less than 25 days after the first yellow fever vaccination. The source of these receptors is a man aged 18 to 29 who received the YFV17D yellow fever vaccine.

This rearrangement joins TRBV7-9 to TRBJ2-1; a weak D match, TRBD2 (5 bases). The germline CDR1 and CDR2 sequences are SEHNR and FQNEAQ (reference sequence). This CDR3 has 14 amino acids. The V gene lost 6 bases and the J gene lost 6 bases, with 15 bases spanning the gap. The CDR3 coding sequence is TGTGCCAGCAGTTCCCGTCTGGACTTCAATGAGCAGTTCTTC. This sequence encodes CASSSRLDFNEQFF.

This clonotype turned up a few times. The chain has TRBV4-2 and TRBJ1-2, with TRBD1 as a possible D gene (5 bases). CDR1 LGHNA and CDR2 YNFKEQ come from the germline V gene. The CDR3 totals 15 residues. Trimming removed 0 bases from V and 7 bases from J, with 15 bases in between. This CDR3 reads CASSQDRTGVRGYTF. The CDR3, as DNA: TGTGCCAGCAGCCAAGATAGAACGGGGGTACGTGGCTACACCTTC.

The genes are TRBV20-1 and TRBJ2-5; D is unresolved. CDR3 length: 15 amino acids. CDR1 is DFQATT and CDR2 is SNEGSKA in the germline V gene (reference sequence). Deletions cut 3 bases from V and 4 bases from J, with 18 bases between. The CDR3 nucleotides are TGCAGTGCTAGGGACCACGGGTCCTGGGGAGAGACCCAGTACTTC. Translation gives CSARDHGSWGETQYF.

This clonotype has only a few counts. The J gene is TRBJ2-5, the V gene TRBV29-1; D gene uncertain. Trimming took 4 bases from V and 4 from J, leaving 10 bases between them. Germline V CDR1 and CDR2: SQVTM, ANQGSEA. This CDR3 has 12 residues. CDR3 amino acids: CSVGGWGETQYF. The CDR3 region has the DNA TGCAGCGTTGGGGGTTGGGGAGAGACCCAGTACTTC.

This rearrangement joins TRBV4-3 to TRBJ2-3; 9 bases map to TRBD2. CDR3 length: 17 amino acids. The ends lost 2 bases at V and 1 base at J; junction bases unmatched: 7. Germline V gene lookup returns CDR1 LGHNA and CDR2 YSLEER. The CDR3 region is CASSQQNLAGGTDTQYF. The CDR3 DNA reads TGCGCCAGCAGCCAACAAAATTTAGCGGGGGGCACAGATACGCAGTATTTT.

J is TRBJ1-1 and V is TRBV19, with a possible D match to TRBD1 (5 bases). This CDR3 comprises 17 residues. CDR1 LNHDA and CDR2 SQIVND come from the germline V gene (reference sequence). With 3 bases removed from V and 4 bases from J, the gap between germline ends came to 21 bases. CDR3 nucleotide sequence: TGTGCCAGTAGTATCCTCTGGGATAGGACATCGAGCACTGAAGCTTTCTTT. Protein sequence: CASSILWDRTSSTEAFF.

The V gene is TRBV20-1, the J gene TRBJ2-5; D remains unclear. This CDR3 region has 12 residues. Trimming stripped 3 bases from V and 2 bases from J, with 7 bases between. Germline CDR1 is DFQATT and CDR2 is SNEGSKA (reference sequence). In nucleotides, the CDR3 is TGCAGTGCTAGGCGCCAGCAAGAGACCCAGTACTTC. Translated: CSARRQQETQYF.

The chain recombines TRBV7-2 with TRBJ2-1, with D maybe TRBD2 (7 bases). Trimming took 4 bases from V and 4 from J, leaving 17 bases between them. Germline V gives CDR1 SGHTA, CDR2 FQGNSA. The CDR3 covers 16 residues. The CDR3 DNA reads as TGTGCCAGCAGCTCCGACCGGGGGGCAGAATACAATGAGCAGTTCTTC. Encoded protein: CASSSDRGAEYNEQFF.